The entry below gives a single T cell receptor beta chain sequence along with its context. This clone appeared a single time. Its antigen specificity is not known. No much larger clone is present one base from it, and per-base qualities are unavailable. This specimen belongs to a study of OX40 agonist ivuxolimab in advanced cancers. For the study in its entirety: Ivuxolimab was a fully human IgG2 agonistic monoclonal antibody targeting the costimulatory receptor OX40 (CD134). Intravenous ivuxolimab was administered to patients every 2 weeks at six dose levels: 0.01, 0.1, 0.3, 1.5, 3 and 10 mg/kg. Of the approximately 50 dose-escalation patients, hepatocellular carcinoma was present in 19, melanoma in roughly 15, renal cell carcinoma in 9 and head and neck cancer in 9. In the dose-escalation cohort, approximately 83% of patients were male, and the mean age was approximately 60 years with a range of roughly 23 to 90. Patients were allowed to have had prior anti-PD-1, anti-PD-L1 or anti-CTLA-4 therapy, and approximately 40% of the dose-escalation patients had been treated with checkpoint inhibitors. Three dose-escalation patients achieved partial responses, one with hepatocellular carcinoma and two with cutaneous melanoma. Peripheral TCRbeta sequencing was intended to test whether TCR sequence diversity was altered and clonal T-cell expansion was caused by ivuxolimab. The monotherapy dose-escalation portion (N ≈ 52 patients) of the phase I ivuxolimab trial is reported in the paper.

The study at large found these results: In partial responders in the 0.1-3.0 mg/kg groups, normalized peripheral clonal expansion was found to be among the lowest, especially among CD8+ T cells. Low levels of normalized T-cell clonal expansion were also seen in some patients who did not respond. After ivuxolimab, more expanded clones were found on average in CD8+ T cells than in CD4+ T cells. Antigen specificity was not determined for the clonally expanded peripheral T cells. At doses of 0.1 to 3.0 mg/kg, clonal expansion of both CD4+ and CD8+ T cells in blood was seen between baseline and week 6.

The trial excluded patients who had a history of autoimmune disease or who were on systemic immunosuppression. Peripheral blood for TCR sequencing was collected from all dose cohorts at baseline, on cycle 4 day 1, and on cycle 7 day 1. The samples were taken from a phase I, first-in-human, multicenter, open-label dose-escalation trial of ivuxolimab. Adults with locally advanced or metastatic melanoma, renal cell carcinoma, hepatocellular carcinoma or head and neck squamous cell carcinoma were enrolled in the trial. Before TCR sequencing, CD4+ T cells and CD8+ T cells were sorted from peripheral blood as separate populations. To sequence the TCRbeta CDR3 region, genomic DNA was isolated from the sorted cells. The immunoSEQ Assay was used to sequence the TCRbeta CDR3 regions. TCRdb stores this immuneACCESS table with in-frame sequences only. Part of the clones is absent; in the studies checked, under half of the shortfall reflects unresolved V genes, and no reason is known for the rest. This sample holds fewer than 85,000 clones; about 90% were observed only once. 0.4% to 0.55% of the sample is taken by the ten largest.

This specimen consisted of CD4+ or CD8+ T cells sorted from blood, obtained in a trial of the OX40 agonist ivuxolimab. This receptor was identified in an adult with an advanced solid tumor such as melanoma, head and neck, liver or kidney cancer.

The bases are TGTGCCAGCAGCACCTCCGGGAGCGGGGCAAACACCGGGGAGCTGTTTTTT. Its translation reads: CASSTSGSGANTGELFF. The sequence is built from TRBV9 and TRBJ2-2, and TRBD2 matches 7 of the central bases. V lost 4 bases and J lost 2 bases, and the count of bases not matched to a germline gene is 11. The germline V gene supplies CDR1 SGDLS and CDR2 YYNGEE. The CDR3 goes from the cysteine to the phenylalanine over 17 residues. Only the CDR3 part of the read is kept: 51 bases, read in frame from the first base.